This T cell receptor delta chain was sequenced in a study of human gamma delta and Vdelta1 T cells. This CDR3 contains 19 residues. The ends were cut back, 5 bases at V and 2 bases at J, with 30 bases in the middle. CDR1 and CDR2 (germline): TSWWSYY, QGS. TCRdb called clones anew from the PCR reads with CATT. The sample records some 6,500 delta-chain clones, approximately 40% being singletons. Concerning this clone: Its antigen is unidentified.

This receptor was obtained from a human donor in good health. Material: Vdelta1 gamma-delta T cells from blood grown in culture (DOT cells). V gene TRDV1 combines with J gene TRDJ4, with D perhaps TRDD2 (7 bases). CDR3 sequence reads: CALGSGTLPFLYWDRPLIF. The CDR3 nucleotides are TGTGCTCTTGGGAGTGGGACCCTTCCTTTTTTGTACTGGGATAGACCCCTGATCTTT.